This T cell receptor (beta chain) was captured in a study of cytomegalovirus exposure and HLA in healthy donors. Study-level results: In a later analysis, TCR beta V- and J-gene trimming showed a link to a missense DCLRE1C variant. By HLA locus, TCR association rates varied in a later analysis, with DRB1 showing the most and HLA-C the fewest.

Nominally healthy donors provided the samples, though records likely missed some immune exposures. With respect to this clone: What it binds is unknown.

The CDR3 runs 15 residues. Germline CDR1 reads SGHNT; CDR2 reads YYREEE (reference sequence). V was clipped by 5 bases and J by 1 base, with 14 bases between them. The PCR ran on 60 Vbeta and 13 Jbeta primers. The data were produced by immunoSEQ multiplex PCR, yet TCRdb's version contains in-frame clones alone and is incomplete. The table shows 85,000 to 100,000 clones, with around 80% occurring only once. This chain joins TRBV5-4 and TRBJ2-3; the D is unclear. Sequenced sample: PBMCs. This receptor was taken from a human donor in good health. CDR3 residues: CASSPREFGTDTQYF. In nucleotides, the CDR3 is TGTGCCAGCAGTCCCCGAGAGTTTGGCACAGATACGCAGTATTTT.